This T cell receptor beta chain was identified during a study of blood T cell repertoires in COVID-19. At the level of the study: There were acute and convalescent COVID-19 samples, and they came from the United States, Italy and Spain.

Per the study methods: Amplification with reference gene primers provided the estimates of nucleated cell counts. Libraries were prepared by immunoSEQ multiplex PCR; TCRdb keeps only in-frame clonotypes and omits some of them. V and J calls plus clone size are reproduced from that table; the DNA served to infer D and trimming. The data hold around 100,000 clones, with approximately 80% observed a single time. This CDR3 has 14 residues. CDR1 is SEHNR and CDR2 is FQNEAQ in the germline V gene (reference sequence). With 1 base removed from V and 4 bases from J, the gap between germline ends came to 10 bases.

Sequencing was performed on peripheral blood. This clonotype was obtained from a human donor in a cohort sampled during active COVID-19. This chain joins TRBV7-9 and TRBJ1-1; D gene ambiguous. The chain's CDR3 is CASSLGRLGTEAFF. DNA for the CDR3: TGTGCCAGCAGCTTAGGGCGGTTGGGCACTGAAGCTTTCTTT.